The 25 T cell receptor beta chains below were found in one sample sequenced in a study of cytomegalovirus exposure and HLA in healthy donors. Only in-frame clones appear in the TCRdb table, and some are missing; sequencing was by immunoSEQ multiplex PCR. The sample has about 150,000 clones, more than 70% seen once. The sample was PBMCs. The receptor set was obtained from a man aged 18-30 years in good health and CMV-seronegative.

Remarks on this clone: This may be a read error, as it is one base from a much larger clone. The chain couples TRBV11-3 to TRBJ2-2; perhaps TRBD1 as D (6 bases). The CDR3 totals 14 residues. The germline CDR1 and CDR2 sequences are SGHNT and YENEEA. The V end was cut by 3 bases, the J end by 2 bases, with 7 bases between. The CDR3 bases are TGTGCCAGCAGCTTGGGACAAAACACCGGGGAGCTGTTTTTT. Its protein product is CASSLGQNTGELFF.

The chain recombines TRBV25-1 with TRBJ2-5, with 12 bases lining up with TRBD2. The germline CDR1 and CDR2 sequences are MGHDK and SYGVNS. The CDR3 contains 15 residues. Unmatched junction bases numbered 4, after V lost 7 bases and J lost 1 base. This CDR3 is CASTETSGSQETQYF. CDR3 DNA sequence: TGTGCCAGCACTGAGACTAGCGGGAGCCAAGAGACCCAGTACTTC.

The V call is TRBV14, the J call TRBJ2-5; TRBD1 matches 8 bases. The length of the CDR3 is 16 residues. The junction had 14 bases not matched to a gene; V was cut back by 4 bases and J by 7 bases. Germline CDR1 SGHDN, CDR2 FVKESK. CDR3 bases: TGTGCCAGCAGCCTAGCCGGGACAGGATCAAGATTGACCCAGTACTTC. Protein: CASSLAGTGSRLTQYF.

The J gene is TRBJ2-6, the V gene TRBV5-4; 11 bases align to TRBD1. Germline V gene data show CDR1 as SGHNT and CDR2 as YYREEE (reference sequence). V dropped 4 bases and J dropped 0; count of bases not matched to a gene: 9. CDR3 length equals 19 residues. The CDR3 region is CASSAGTGGVSSGANVLTF. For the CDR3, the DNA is TGTGCCAGCAGCGCCGGGACAGGGGGTGTCAGCTCTGGGGCCAACGTCCTGACTTTC.

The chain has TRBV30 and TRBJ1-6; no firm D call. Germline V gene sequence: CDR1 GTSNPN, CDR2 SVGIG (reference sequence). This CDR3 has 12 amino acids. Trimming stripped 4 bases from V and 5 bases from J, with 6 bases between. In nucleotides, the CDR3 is TGTGCCTGGACAGTAAATAATTCACCCCTCCACTTT. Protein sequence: CAWTVNNSPLHF.

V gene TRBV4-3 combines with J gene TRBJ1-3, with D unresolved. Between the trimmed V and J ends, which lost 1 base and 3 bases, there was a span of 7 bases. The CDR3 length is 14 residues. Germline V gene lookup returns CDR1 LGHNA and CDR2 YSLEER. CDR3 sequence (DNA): TGCGCCAGCAGCCAAGGGAGTCGTGGAAACACCATATATTTT. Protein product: CASSQGSRGNTIYF.

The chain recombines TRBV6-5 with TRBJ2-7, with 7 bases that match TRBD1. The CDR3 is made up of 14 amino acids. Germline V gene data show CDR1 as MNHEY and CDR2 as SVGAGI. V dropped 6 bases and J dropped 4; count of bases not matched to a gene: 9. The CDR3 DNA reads TGTGCCAGCAGCCCGACAGGGAACTTTTACGAGCAGTACTTC. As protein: CASSPTGNFYEQYF.

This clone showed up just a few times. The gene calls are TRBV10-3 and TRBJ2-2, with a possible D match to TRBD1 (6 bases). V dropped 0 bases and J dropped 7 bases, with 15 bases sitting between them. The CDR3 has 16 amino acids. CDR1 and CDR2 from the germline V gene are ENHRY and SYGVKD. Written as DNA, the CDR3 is TGTGCCATCAGTGAGTCTGGGACAACTTTTGACGGGGAGCTGTTTTTT. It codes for CAISESGTTFDGELFF.

This CDR3 is CASSFGQGTYEQYF. Written as DNA, the CDR3 is TGCGCCAGCAGCTTCGGACAGGGCACCTACGAGCAGTACTTC. This chain links TRBV5-1 with TRBJ2-7; 8 bases are a match to TRBD1. Germline-derived CDR1 and CDR2 are SGHRS and YFSETQ. J lost 2 bases, V lost 2 bases, and 3 bases had no gene match. CDR3 length equals 14 residues. Full variable domain (rest looked up from reference TRBV5-1 and TRBJ2-7): KAGVTQTPRYLIKTRGQQVTLSCSPISGHRSVSWYQQTPGQGLQFLFEYFSETQRNKGNFPGRFSGRQFSNSRSEMNVSTLELGDSALYLCASSFGQGTYEQYFGPGTRLTVT.

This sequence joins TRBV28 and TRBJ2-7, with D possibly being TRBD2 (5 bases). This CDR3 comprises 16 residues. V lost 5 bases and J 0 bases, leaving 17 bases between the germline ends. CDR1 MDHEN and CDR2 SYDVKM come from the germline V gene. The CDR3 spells CASSPYLRRSSYEQYV. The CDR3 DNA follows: TGTGCCAGCAGTCCCTACCTCAGGAGGAGCTCCTACGAGCAGTACGTC.

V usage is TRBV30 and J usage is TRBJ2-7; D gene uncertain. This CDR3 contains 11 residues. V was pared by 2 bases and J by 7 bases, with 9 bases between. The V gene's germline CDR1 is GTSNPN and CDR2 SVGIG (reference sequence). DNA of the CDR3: TGTGCCTGGAGTAGGCAGGAGGAGCAGTACGTC. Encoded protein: CAWSRQEEQYV.

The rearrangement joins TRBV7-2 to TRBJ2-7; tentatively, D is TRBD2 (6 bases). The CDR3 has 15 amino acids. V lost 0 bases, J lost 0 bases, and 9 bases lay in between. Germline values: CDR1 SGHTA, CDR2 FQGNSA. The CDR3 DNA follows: TGTGCCAGCAGCTTAGCGTCTAGCGACTCCTACGAGCAGTACGTC. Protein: CASSLASSDSYEQYV.

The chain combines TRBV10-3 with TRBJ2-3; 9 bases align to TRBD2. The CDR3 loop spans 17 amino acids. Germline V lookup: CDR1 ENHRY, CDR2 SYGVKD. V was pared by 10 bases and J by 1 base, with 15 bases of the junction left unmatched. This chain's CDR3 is CASFWTSEFGGTDTQYF. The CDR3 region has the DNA TGTGCCAGCTTTTGGACTAGCGAGTTCGGGGGCACAGATACGCAGTATTTT.

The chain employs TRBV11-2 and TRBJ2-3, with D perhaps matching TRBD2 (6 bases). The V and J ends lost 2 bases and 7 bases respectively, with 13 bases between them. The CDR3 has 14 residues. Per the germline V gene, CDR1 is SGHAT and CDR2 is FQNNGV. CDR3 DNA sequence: TGTGCCAGCAGCTTACTAGCGCAGGGTCATACGCAGTATTTT. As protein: CASSLLAQGHTQYF.

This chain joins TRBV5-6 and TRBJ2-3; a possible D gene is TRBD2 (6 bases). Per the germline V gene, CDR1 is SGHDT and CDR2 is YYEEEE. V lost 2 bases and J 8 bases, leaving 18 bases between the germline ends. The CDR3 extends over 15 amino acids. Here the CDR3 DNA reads TGTGCCAGCAGCTTTTTTTCGGGAGCCCAAACTACGCAGTATTTT. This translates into CASSFFSGAQTTQYF.

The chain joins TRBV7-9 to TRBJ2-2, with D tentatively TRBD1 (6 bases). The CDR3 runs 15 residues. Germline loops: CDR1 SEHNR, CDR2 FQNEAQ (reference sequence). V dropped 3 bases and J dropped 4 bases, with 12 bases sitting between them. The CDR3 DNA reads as TGTGCCAGCAGCTTGGTGTTACAGGGCACCGGGGAGCTGTTTTTT. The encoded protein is CASSLVLQGTGELFF.

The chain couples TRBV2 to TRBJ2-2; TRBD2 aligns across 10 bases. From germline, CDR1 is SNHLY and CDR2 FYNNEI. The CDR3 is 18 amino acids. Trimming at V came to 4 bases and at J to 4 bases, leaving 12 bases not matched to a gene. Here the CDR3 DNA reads TGTGCCAGCAGTGTTCAGCGGGGGGGGATGTTAATCACCGGGGAGCTGTTTTTT. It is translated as CASSVQRGGMLITGELFF.

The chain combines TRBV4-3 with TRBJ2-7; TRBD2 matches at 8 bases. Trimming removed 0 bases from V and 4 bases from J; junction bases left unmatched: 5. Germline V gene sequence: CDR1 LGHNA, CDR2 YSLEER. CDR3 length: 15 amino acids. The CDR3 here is CASSQDLAGLYEQYF. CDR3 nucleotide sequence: TGCGCCAGCAGCCAAGATCTAGCGGGTTTATACGAGCAGTACTTC.

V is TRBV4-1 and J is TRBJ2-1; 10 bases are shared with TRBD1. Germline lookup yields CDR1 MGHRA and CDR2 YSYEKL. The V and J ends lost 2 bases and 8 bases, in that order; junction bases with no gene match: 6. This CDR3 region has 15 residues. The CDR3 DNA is TGCGCCAGCAGCCAACGGGACAGGGGTGAGGATGAGCAGTTCTTC. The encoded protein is CASSQRDRGEDEQFF.

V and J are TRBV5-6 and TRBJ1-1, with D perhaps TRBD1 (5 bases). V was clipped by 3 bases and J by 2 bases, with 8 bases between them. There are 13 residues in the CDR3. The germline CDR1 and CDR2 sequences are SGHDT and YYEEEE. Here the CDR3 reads CASSSQGNTEAFF. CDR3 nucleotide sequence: TGTGCCAGCAGCTCGCAGGGAAACACTGAAGCTTTCTTT.

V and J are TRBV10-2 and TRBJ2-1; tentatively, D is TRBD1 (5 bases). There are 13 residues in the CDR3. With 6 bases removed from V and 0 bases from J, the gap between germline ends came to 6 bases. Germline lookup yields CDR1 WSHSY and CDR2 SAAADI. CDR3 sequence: CASSRDSYNEQFF. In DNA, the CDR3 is TGCGCCAGCAGCAGGGACTCCTACAATGAGCAGTTCTTC.

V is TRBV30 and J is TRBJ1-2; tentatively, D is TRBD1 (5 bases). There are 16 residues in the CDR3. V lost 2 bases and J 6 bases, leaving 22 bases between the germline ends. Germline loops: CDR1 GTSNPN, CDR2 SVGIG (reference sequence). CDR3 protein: CAWSYVYGAGSDGYTF. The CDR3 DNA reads TGTGCCTGGAGTTACGTATATGGAGCAGGGTCGGATGGCTACACCTTC.

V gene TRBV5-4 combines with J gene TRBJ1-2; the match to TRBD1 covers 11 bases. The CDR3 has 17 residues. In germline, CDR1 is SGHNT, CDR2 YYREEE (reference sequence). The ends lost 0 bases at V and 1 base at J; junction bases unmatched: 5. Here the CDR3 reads CASSLGDRGTINYGYTF. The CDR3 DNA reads TGTGCCAGCAGCTTGGGGGACAGGGGGACTATTAACTATGGCTACACCTTC.

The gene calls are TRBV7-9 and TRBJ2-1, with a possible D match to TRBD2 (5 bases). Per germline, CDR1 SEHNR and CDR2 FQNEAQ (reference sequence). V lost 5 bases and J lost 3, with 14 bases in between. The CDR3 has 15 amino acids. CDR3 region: CASSETSFGYNEQFF. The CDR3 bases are TGTGCCAGCAGCGAAACTAGTTTCGGCTACAATGAGCAGTTCTTC.

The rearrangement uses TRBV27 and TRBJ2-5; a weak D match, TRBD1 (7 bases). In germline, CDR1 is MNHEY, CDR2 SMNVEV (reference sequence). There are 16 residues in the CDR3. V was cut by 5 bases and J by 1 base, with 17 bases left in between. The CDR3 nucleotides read TGTGCCAGCAGTAAGACAGGGAGGCCCCTCCAAGAGACCCAGTACTTC. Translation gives CASSKTGRPLQETQYF.